This T cell receptor beta chain stems from a study of prognosis after radiotherapy for stage I lung cancer. Study information: Patients in the cohort never received concurrent therapy with stereotactic body radiotherapy.

Findings of the study overall: Patients who had metastases reportedly showed TRBV and TRBJ gene usage that varied from that of patients who did not.

Genomic DNA was subjected to two-round multiplex PCR for amplification of TCR beta CDR3. The first PCR round targeted every TRBV and TRBJ gene with specific primers. TCRdb re-called the multiplex PCR reads with MiXCR, one entry per CDR3 protein. The sample lists 15,000 to 20,000 distinct CDR3 sequences, approximately 45% occurring once. The CDR3 covers 17 residues. Germline CDR1 reads MNHEY; CDR2 reads SVGEGT. On this clonotype itself: Its target is unknown. Relative to the germline gene, one junction end is altered; a read error may explain this.

The chain carries TRBV6-2 or TRBV6-3 and TRBJ2-1, with 7 bases aligning to TRBD2. The source is a donor at least 50 years old with non-small cell lung cancer. The input for sequencing was PBMCs, taken before or after stereotactic body radiation therapy (not recorded which). The DNA for the CDR3 is TGTGCCAGCATTTTCGTCCGGGGGGTATTCGGCTACAATGATCAGTTCTTC. It translates to CASIFVRGVFGYNDQFF.